The 15 T cell receptor beta chains presented below share a single source sample, sequenced in a study of shared clonotypes between healthy human individuals. The assay was immunoSEQ multiplex PCR, and TCRdb's table has in-frame clones only and misses some. The sample has roughly 2,000,000 clones, roughly 95% seen once; the top ten hold 1% to 1.5%. CD45RO negativity and positive selection for CCR7 defined naive CD8 cells, a population that excluded terminally differentiated effector memory CD45RA+ cells. The specimen sequenced was naive CD8+ T cells sorted from blood. The receptor source for this set is a man between 18 and 29 years old in good health.

The V and J genes are TRBV5-4 and TRBJ2-2, with 11 bases lining up with TRBD2. The CDR3 totals 17 residues. The ends lost 4 bases at V and 0 bases at J; junction bases unmatched: 5. Germline V lookup: CDR1 SGHNT, CDR2 YYREEE (reference sequence). In nucleotides, the CDR3 is TGTGCCAGCAGCCCCTTTAGCGGGGGGGCGAACACCGGGGAGCTGTTTTTT. Residues: CASSPFSGGANTGELFF.

The rearrangement uses TRBV5-6 and TRBJ2-5, with D tentatively TRBD1 (5 bases). Trimming cost V 4 bases and J 1 base, with 14 bases left between them. Per germline, CDR1 SGHDT and CDR2 YYEEEE. This CDR3 is built from 15 residues. The CDR3 bases are TGTGCCAGCAGCCACCTTAGACAGCCCCAAGAGACCCAGTACTTC. This gives the protein CASSHLRQPQETQYF.

Points on this clone: The same CDR3 also results from other DNA sequences found in this sample. The chain uses TRBV2 and TRBJ2-3, with D possibly TRBD1 on 5 matching bases. Deletions cut 3 bases from V and 0 bases from J, with 10 bases between. Germline CDR1 SNHLY, CDR2 FYNNEI. The CDR3 runs 15 residues. The CDR3 DNA sequence: TGTGCCAGCAGTGAGGGGCAGACAAGCACAGATACGCAGTATTTT. Residues: CASSEGQTSTDTQYF.

The V call is TRBV7-2, the J call TRBJ2-3; TRBD2 agrees at 12 bases. V lost 1 base to trimming and J lost 4 bases; unmatched junction nucleotides: 9. The CDR3 is 18 residues long. The germline CDR1 and CDR2 sequences are SGHTA and FQGNSA. The CDR3 nucleotides are TGTGCCAGCAGCTTAGGGCTAGCGGGAGGGATAGGGGCAGATACGCAGTATTTT. Encoded protein: CASSLGLAGGIGADTQYF.

The chain recombines TRBV30 with TRBJ2-3, with a possible D match to TRBD1 (6 bases). This CDR3 has 14 residues. Deletions cut 8 bases from V and 0 bases from J, with 15 bases between. The germline V gene encodes CDR1 GTSNPN and CDR2 SVGIG (reference sequence). CDR3 DNA: TGTGCCCACTCGGACAGCGCTAGCACAGATACGCAGTATTTT. Its protein is CAHSDSASTDTQYF.

The chain links TRBV7-9 to TRBJ2-1, with 7 nucleotides matching TRBD1. This CDR3 comprises 17 residues. Trimming removed 5 bases from V and 2 bases from J; junction bases left unmatched: 12. Per the germline V gene, CDR1 is SEHNR and CDR2 is FQNEAQ (reference sequence). CDR3 amino acids: CASSQYTGEDPYNEQFF. The CDR3 nucleotides are TGTGCCAGCAGCCAATACACAGGGGAAGATCCCTACAATGAGCAGTTCTTC.

The gene calls are TRBV27 and TRBJ1-5, with D possibly being TRBD1 (6 bases). With 4 bases removed from V and 6 bases from J, the gap between germline ends came to 10 bases. CDR3 length: 13 amino acids. CDR1 and CDR2 (germline): MNHEY, SMNVEV (reference sequence). The CDR3 loop is CASSSHRAQPQHF. CDR3 DNA: TGTGCCAGCAGTTCTCACAGGGCTCAGCCCCAGCATTTT.

With respect to this clone: In the same sample, other DNA sequences code for this CDR3. This rearrangement joins TRBV30 to TRBJ1-1, with D tentatively TRBD1 (5 bases). Trimming stripped 0 bases from V and 3 bases from J, with 11 bases between. CDR3 length: 14 amino acids. CDR1 is GTSNPN, CDR2 SVGIG, per germline (reference sequence). The CDR3 DNA is TGTGCCTGGAGTGTACCTGGGGGGTACACTGAAGCTTTCTTT. It encodes CAWSVPGGYTEAFF.

The rearrangement links TRBV29-1 to TRBJ2-7, with D perhaps matching TRBD2 (6 bases). V was cut by 7 bases and J by 6 bases, with 19 bases left in between. The CDR3 is made up of 13 amino acids. Germline assignment: CDR1 SQVTM and CDR2 ANQGSEA. The CDR3 is CSAWDSNYIEQYF. The CDR3 coding sequence is TGCAGCGCCTGGGACTCCAACTACATCGAGCAGTACTTC.

V and J are TRBV4-3 and TRBJ2-5, with D possibly called TRBD1 or TRBD2 (7 bases each). The CDR3 runs to 17 residues. Germline V gene sequence: CDR1 LGHNA, CDR2 YSLEER. V lost 3 bases, J lost 5 bases, and 22 bases lay in between. The CDR3 region is CASSQSTSRGGRETQYF. The CDR3 DNA follows: TGCGCCAGCAGCCAGTCCACCAGCAGGGGGGGGAGGGAGACCCAGTACTTC.

The rearrangement links TRBV18 to TRBJ2-1; TRBD2 agrees at 9 bases. CDR1 is KGHSH, CDR2 LQKENI, per germline. This CDR3 is 18 amino acids long. V shed 3 bases, J shed 1 base, and the junction held 10 bases outside the gene matches. CDR3 DNA sequence: TGTGCCAGCTCACCCCGAGGGCGACTAGCGGATTCCTACAATGAGCAGTTCTTC. Its protein is CASSPRGRLADSYNEQFF.

The chain employs TRBV6-6 and TRBJ2-7; D is perhaps TRBD2 (5 bases). V lost 7 bases, J lost 3 bases, and 10 bases lay in between. Germline lookup yields CDR1 MNHNY and CDR2 SVGAGI (reference sequence). There are 12 residues in the CDR3. Here the CDR3 DNA reads TGTGCCAGCATCTCCGGGAACTACGAGCAGTACTTC. This codes for CASISGNYEQYF.

This chain connects TRBV9 to TRBJ2-7; no firm D call. Trimming took 0 bases from V and 2 from J, leaving 21 bases between them. The CDR3 totals 18 residues. CDR1 SGDLS and CDR2 YYNGEE come from the germline V gene. The CDR3 DNA sequence: TGTGCCAGCAGCGTAGGGATGGGAAACAGCCTCTGGGCCTACGAGCAGTACTTC. Translating gives CASSVGMGNSLWAYEQYF.

The chain is built from TRBV2 and TRBJ2-7; D ambiguous. The V end was cut by 6 bases, the J end by 6 bases, with 12 bases between. Germline lookup yields CDR1 SNHLY and CDR2 FYNNEI. This CDR3 has 12 amino acids. The CDR3 protein is CASRTALGEQYF. The DNA of the CDR3 is TGTGCCAGCAGGACCGCCCTGGGCGAGCAGTACTTC.

The chain has TRBV10-3 and TRBJ2-2; the match to TRBD1 covers 7 bases. Germline CDR1 reads ENHRY; CDR2 reads SYGVKD. CDR3 size: 16 residues. J gave up 5 bases and V 8 bases, and 14 bases lay outside the gene matches. Here the CDR3 DNA reads TGTGCCATCTTGAAGGTACGGGACAGACAGACCGGGGAGCTGTTTTTT. As protein: CAILKVRDRQTGELFF.